The 9 T cell receptor beta chains listed next were all sequenced from one sample in a study of identifying expanded T cells in peripheral blood. The method was immunoSEQ multiplex PCR; TCRdb's version includes in-frame clones alone and lacks a portion of them. The sample has tens of thousands of clones, 87% seen once. Sample: blood. The receptors stem from a person between 18 and 70 years old in good health.

This clone has a single count. V usage is TRBV2 and J usage is TRBJ1-1; D possibly corresponds to TRBD1 (5 bases). CDR1 is SNHLY and CDR2 is FYNNEI in the germline V gene. CDR3 length: 12 amino acids. The V gene lost 6 bases and the J gene lost 5 bases, with 10 bases spanning the gap. The CDR3 is CASREGRTEAFF. The CDR3 bases are TGTGCCAGCAGAGAGGGGAGGACTGAAGCTTTCTTT. Full variable domain (rest looked up from reference TRBV2 and TRBJ1-1): EPEVTQTPSHQVTQMGQEVILRCVPISNHLYFYWYRQILGQKVEFLVSFYNNEISEKSEIFDDQFSVERPDGSNFTLKIRSTKLEDSAMYFCASREGRTEAFFGQGTRLTVV.

V gene TRBV6-1 combines with J gene TRBJ2-6; weak D call: TRBD1 (5 bases). CDR1 and CDR2 (germline): MNHNS, SASEGT. The CDR3 is 17 amino acids. V was clipped by 3 bases and J by 0 bases, with 12 bases between them. The CDR3 nucleotides are TGTGCCAGCAGTGATATGACAGAGAACTCTGGGGCCAACGTCCTGACTTTC. This encodes CASSDMTENSGANVLTF.

This clone appeared a single time. The V and J genes are TRBV7-2 and TRBJ1-1; D not resolved. The CDR3 contains 14 residues. V lost 1 base and J 4 bases, leaving 10 bases between the germline ends. CDR1 and CDR2 (germline): SGHTA, FQGNSA. CDR3 DNA sequence: TGTGCCAGCAGCTTAGGGGCGGGGATCACTGAAGCTTTCTTT. Protein: CASSLGAGITEAFF.

This clone was detected only once. CDR3 bases: TGTGCCAGCTCACCTAAAAGCCGGGACAGGGTCTCCGAAAAACTGTTTTTT. Translated: CASSPKSRDRVSEKLFF. V gene TRBV18 combines with J gene TRBJ1-4; 9 bases match TRBD1. CDR1 KGHSH and CDR2 LQKENI come from the germline V gene. This CDR3 is built from 17 residues. The V and J ends lost 3 bases and 8 bases, in that order; junction bases with no gene match: 13.

The rearrangement joins TRBV29-1 to TRBJ2-5; D is unclear. Trimming took 0 bases from V and 5 from J, leaving 16 bases between them. The germline V gene encodes CDR1 SQVTM and CDR2 ANQGSEA. There are 15 residues in the CDR3. The CDR3: CSVEERRSLGETQYF. The CDR3 bases are TGCAGCGTTGAAGAAAGACGCTCCCTCGGGGAGACCCAGTACTTC.

This clone has more than one count but fewer than ten. This chain joins TRBV6-1 and TRBJ2-1, with 14 nucleotides matching TRBD2. CDR1 and CDR2 (germline): MNHNS, SASEGT. V shed 3 bases, J shed 7 bases, and the junction held 5 bases outside the gene matches. This CDR3 has 16 amino acids. CDR3 residues: CASSETGTSGSNEQFF. For the CDR3, the DNA is TGTGCCAGCAGTGAGACAGGGACTAGCGGGAGTAATGAGCAGTTCTTC.

The CDR3 loop is CAISESTTAPYNEQFF. CDR3 coding DNA: TGTGCCATCAGTGAGTCGACCACGGCCCCCTACAATGAGCAGTTCTTC. The chain joins TRBV10-3 to TRBJ2-1, with D hard to call. Germline V gives CDR1 ENHRY, CDR2 SYGVKD. Trimming left V 0 bases short and J 2 bases short, with 11 bases between. The CDR3 contains 16 residues.

The chain carries TRBV19 and TRBJ2-7, with TRBD2 matching 11 bases. The CDR3 contains 15 residues. Losses at the gene ends were 6 bases for V and 4 bases for J; bases not matched to a gene: 8. Germline loops: CDR1 LNHDA, CDR2 SQIVND (reference sequence). The CDR3 region has the DNA TGTGCCAGTAGCCCTCCGGGACTAGCGGTTTACGAGCAGTACTTC. Encoded protein: CASSPPGLAVYEQYF.

The chain combines TRBV6-1 with TRBJ2-7; 9 bases match TRBD2. The CDR3 sequence is 15 residues long. Germline loops: CDR1 MNHNS, CDR2 SASEGT. V was clipped by 0 bases and J by 3 bases; unmatched bases: 3. For the CDR3, the DNA is TGTGCCAGCAGTGAAGCGGAAGCGGGGGGCTACGAGCAGTACTTC. It is translated as CASSEAEAGGYEQYF.